A selection of T cell receptor beta chains follows, all from one sample in a study of PD-L1 blockade in urothelial cancer. Data came from immunoSEQ multiplex PCR; TCRdb stores just in-frame clones and leaves some out. The sample shows about 19,000 clones, under 85% of them seen only once. Sequencing used PBMCs, obtained around atezolizumab (anti-PD-L1) treatment. The origin of the receptors is a man aged 50-59 years with urothelial cancer. Each CDR3 is given with its conserved first and last residue. D genes are given only for firm matches. Clone sizes are given selectively: once, few, many, or a class where the clone is expanded.

clone_size	cdr3_length	v_call	j_call	d_call	cdr3_nt	cdr3_aa
NA	15	TRBV5-8	TRBJ1-4	TRBD1	TGTGCCAGCAGCTTAATCGACAGGGTTAGTGAAAAACTGTTTTTT	CASSLIDRVSEKLFF
once	14	TRBV5-1	TRBJ1-1	NA	TGCGCCAGCAGCTTAACAGGTTGGGGCACTGAAGCTTTCTTT	CASSLTGWGTEAFF
few	15	TRBV15	TRBJ1-2	NA	TGTGCCACCAGCAGAGATCAGACAAGAGCGGGAGGCTACACCTTC	CATSRDQTRAGGYTF
NA	15	TRBV6-5	TRBJ1-5	NA	TGTGCCAGCAGTTACACCCCCAGGGGCAATCAGCCCCAGCATTTT	CASSYTPRGNQPQHF
NA	13	TRBV5-1	TRBJ1-1	NA	TGCGCCAGCTTCCTTCGGGTGAACACTGAAGCTTTCTTT	CASFLRVNTEAFF
NA	14	TRBV11-2	TRBJ2-1	NA	TGTGCCAGCAGCTCAGACGGGCAGGGCAATGAGCAGTTCTTC	CASSSDGQGNEQFF
NA	15	TRBV6-5	TRBJ1-1	NA	TGTGCCAGCAGTTACTCAGGGGGGGCGAACACTGAAGCTTTCTTT	CASSYSGGANTEAFF
once	18	TRBV21-1	TRBJ2-3	NA	TGTGCCAGCAGCAAAGCGCGCTCAGCGGGAGTTGACGCAGATACGCAGTATTTT	CASSKARSAGVDADTQYF
NA	14	TRBV2	TRBJ2-5	NA	TGTGCCATACAGGATGTAGCCATCCAAGAGACCCAGTACTTC	CAIQDVAIQETQYF
few	14	TRBV11-2	TRBJ1-2	NA	TGTGCCAGCAGCTTCTTTTTGGGGGGTGATGGCTACACCTTC	CASSFFLGGDGYTF
NA	15	TRBV2	TRBJ1-6	NA	TGTGCAAACAGACAGGCGGAAAGTCTAAATTCACCCCTCCACTTT	CANRQAESLNSPLHF
NA	15	TRBV4-1	TRBJ1-2	NA	TGCGCCAGCAGCCCAAGCTCAGGTGGAAACTATGGCTACACCTTC	CASSPSSGGNYGYTF
NA	15	TRBV6-6	TRBJ2-2	NA	TGTGCCAGCAGCCGACAGGACTCGAACACCGGGGAGCTGTTTTTT	CASSRQDSNTGELFF
NA	18	TRBV7-9	TRBJ2-1	TRBD2	TGTGCCAGCAGCCTGGGACTAGCGGGAATAAGGGGGGACAATGAGCAGTTCTTC	CASSLGLAGIRGDNEQFF
NA	21	TRBV29-1	TRBJ2-3	TRBD2	TGCAGCGTTGATAAGTGGGGGGGACTAGCGGGAGCTTATTCCGGCACAGATACGCAGTATTTT	CSVDKWGGLAGAYSGTDTQYF
NA	14	TRBV6-1	TRBJ2-1	NA	TGTGCCAGCAGTGATGGGGACTTCTACAATGAGCAGTTCTTC	CASSDGDFYNEQFF
NA	16	TRBV9	TRBJ2-1	NA	TGTGCCAGCAGCGTGTATGCGGACAGCTCACAAAATGAGCAGTTCTTC	CASSVYADSSQNEQFF
NA	16	TRBV5-4	TRBJ2-3	TRBD1	TGTGCCAGCAGCGGGACAGGGGGGATCCTCACAGATACGCAGTATTTT	CASSGTGGILTDTQYF
few	13	TRBV2	TRBJ1-2	NA	TGTGCCAGCAACCTCCGGGACTACGGTGGCTACACCTTC	CASNLRDYGGYTF
NA	13	TRBV2	TRBJ1-2	TRBD1	TGTGCCAGCAGCGGGGACAGGATGAAGGGCTACACCTTC	CASSGDRMKGYTF
NA	18	TRBV5-1	TRBJ2-4	TRBD1	TGCGCCAGCAGCCGGGGACAGGGGATAGGGCTAGCCAAAAACATTCAGTACTTC	CASSRGQGIGLAKNIQYF
NA	14	TRBV9	TRBJ2-1	TRBD2	TGTGCCAGCAGCGTAGCGAGCGGGAGCAGTGAGCAGTTCTTC	CASSVASGSSEQFF
NA	15	TRBV18	TRBJ1-1	TRBD1	TGTGCCAGCTCACCACCCCCGGGACAGGTTGGGGAAGCTTTCTTT	CASSPPPGQVGEAFF
NA	15	TRBV10-2	TRBJ2-7	NA	TGCGCCAGTTCAGAATCCGGGAACCGTGCCTACGAGCAGTACTTC	CASSESGNRAYEQYF
NA	13	TRBV30	TRBJ2-7	NA	TGTGCCTGGAGTGTCTCGGAGACCTACGAGCAGTACTTC	CAWSVSETYEQYF
NA	15	TRBV9	TRBJ1-4	NA	TGTGCCAGCTCCCGGACCCGACAGCTTAATGAAAAACTGTTTTTT	CASSRTRQLNEKLFF
once	15	TRBV4-1	TRBJ1-4	TRBD1	TGCGCCAGCAGCACGAGACAGGGCTGGGCTGAAAAACTGTTTTTT	CASSTRQGWAEKLFF
medium-sized	17	TRBV5-6	TRBJ1-3	TRBD1	TGTGCCAGCAGCTTCAGGACAGGGGGTTTCTCTGGAAACACCATATATTTT	CASSFRTGGFSGNTIYF
NA	14	TRBV2	TRBJ1-6	TRBD1	TGTGCCAGCAGACCGACAGGGATCAATTCACCCCTCCACTTT	CASRPTGINSPLHF
NA	14	TRBV29-1	TRBJ1-5	NA	TGCAGCGTTGGCCCCAGCGGGGTAGATCAGCCCCAGCATTTT	CSVGPSGVDQPQHF
few	15	TRBV27	TRBJ1-5	NA	TGTGCCAGCAGCCGCGGGCTGTATAGCAATCAGCCCCAGCATTTT	CASSRGLYSNQPQHF
NA	12	TRBV30	TRBJ2-7	NA	TGTGCCTGGAGTCTTACGGGGTACGAGCAGTACTTC	CAWSLTGYEQYF
NA	15	TRBV29-1	TRBJ2-1	NA	TGCAGCGTTGAGGGTAGGAGACTAGGACTCACTGAGCAGTTCTTC	CSVEGRRLGLTEQFF
NA	16	TRBV19	TRBJ1-2	NA	TGTGCCAGTAGTTACCTCCGGGACTCTGGGGACTATGGCTACACCTTC	CASSYLRDSGDYGYTF
NA	16	TRBV6-6	TRBJ2-2	TRBD2	TGTGCCAGCAGTTATCGGGGTAGCGGGGTCACCGGGGAGCTGTTTTTT	CASSYRGSGVTGELFF
NA	15	TRBV5-1	TRBJ2-2	TRBD2	TGCGCCAGCAGCTTGGGTGGACTAGAGACCGGGGAGCTGTTTTTT	CASSLGGLETGELFF
NA	15	TRBV6-5	TRBJ2-1	TRBD2	TGTGCCAGCAGTCCGTGGACTAGCGGATACAATGAGCAGTTCTTC	CASSPWTSGYNEQFF
NA	14	TRBV5-1	TRBJ2-2	NA	TGCGCCAGCAGCTCGAACTCGAACCCCGGGGAGCTGTTTTTT	CASSSNSNPGELFF
NA	14	TRBV2	TRBJ1-1	NA	TGTGCCAGCAGTAAAGAGACAGCGAACACTGAAGCTTTCTTT	CASSKETANTEAFF
NA	14	TRBV6-5	TRBJ1-4	NA	TGTGCCAGCAGTCCCCCCCAGACCCCGCGGAAACTGTTTTTT	CASSPPQTPRKLFF
NA	14	TRBV29-1	TRBJ1-1	TRBD1	TGCAGCGTTTCCGGACAGGGAAGTATCTCTGAAGCTTTCTTT	CSVSGQGSISEAFF
NA	12	TRBV5-1	TRBJ2-3	NA	TGCGCCAGCAGCTTGCAGACAGATACGCAGTATTTT	CASSLQTDTQYF
NA	14	TRBV19	TRBJ2-4	NA	TGTGCCAGTAGCCCCATTCAGCCTGTCGAGGGTCAGTACTTC	CASSPIQPVEGQYF
NA	14	TRBV9	TRBJ2-1	TRBD1	TGTGCCAGCAGCGTGGGACAGGGGCTCCATGAGCAGTTCTTC	CASSVGQGLHEQFF
NA	16	TRBV5-5	TRBJ2-5	NA	TGTGCCAGCAGCGTTGGGGGGACCGGAGAAACGGAGACCCAGTACTTC	CASSVGGTGETETQYF
NA	14	TRBV5-1	TRBJ2-3	NA	TGCGCCAGCAGCTTGTTTACAGCAGGGGATACGCAGTATTTT	CASSLFTAGDTQYF